The 15 T cell receptor beta chains below all came from one sample that was sequenced in a study of T cells expressing NK-cell markers. TCRdb reprocessed the 5' RACE reads, with one entry per CDR3 protein and no DNA. The sample totals approximately 440,000 distinct CDR3 sequences; its top ten clones hold 1.4%. Sequenced sample: blood T cells: a sorted CD56 or NKG2C T cell subset, CD4+ or CD8+ T cells, or bulk PBMC T cells (not recorded which). Receptor source: a woman in her fifties or sixties in good health.

The chain couples TRBV4-1 to TRBJ2-3; without DNA, the TCRdb call of TRBD1 cannot be checked. The germline gives CDR1 MGHRA, CDR2 YSYEKL. The CDR3 is 17 residues long. The CDR3 spells CASSQFGTGAITDTQYF.

The chain links TRBV14 to TRBJ2-1; the TCRdb call, TRBD2, lacks DNA for checking. Germline CDR1 is SGHDN and CDR2 is FVKESK. This CDR3 has 19 amino acids. This CDR3 reads CASKSGYSSSGGGGNEQFF.

The genes are TRBV12-3 or TRBV12-4 and TRBJ2-5; the D call from TCRdb, TRBD1, cannot be confirmed without DNA. The CDR3 runs 14 residues. The CDR3 sequence is CASSPAGGGETQYF.

The rearrangement links TRBV3-1 to TRBJ2-6; without DNA, the TCRdb call of TRBD2 cannot be checked. The CDR3 runs 16 residues. Germline V gene lookup returns CDR1 LGHDT and CDR2 YNNKEL (reference sequence). CDR3 residues: CASEGDKRRGANVLTF.

J is TRBJ2-1 and V is TRBV2; checking the TCRdb D call of TRBD2 is not possible without DNA. The CDR3 extends over 12 amino acids. Germline CDR1 reads SNHLY; CDR2 reads FYNNEI. This CDR3 reads CASSGEVVGQFF.

The chain carries TRBV29-1 and TRBJ2-5; TCRdb indicates TRBD2, and absent DNA this call remains unverified. The length of the CDR3 is 13 residues. CDR1 SQVTM and CDR2 ANQGSEA come from the germline V gene. The CDR3 loop reads CSVDSGNGETQYF.

The rearrangement joins TRBV20-1 to TRBJ2-1. In germline, CDR1 is DFQATT, CDR2 SNEGSKA (reference sequence). CDR3 length: 14 residues. This CDR3 reads CSARVVRQVHEQFF.

The rearrangement links TRBV6-5 to TRBJ2-3; the TCRdb call, TRBD2, lacks DNA for checking. Germline CDR1 and CDR2: MNHEY and SVGAGI. This CDR3 region has 14 residues. The CDR3: CASSTGLAEDTQYF.

The chain carries TRBV9 and TRBJ2-3; absent DNA, TCRdb's TRBD1 call cannot be checked. The CDR3 spans 15 residues. CDR1 and CDR2 from the germline V gene are SGDLS and YYNGEE. This chain's CDR3 is CASSPRQGGGDTQYF.

V gene TRBV20-1 combines with J gene TRBJ1-1. Germline values: CDR1 DFQATT, CDR2 SNEGSKA (reference sequence). There are 13 residues in the CDR3. The CDR3 region is CSATTKGNTEAFF.

The chain carries TRBV12-3 or TRBV12-4 and TRBJ1-1; TCRdb lists TRBD1, though no DNA is available to test this call. The CDR3 consists of 12 residues. This chain's CDR3 is CASSTRDRGTFF.

The gene calls are TRBV9 and TRBJ1-1; TCRdb lists TRBD1, though no DNA is available to test this call. This CDR3 spans 14 amino acids. Germline-derived CDR1 and CDR2 are SGDLS and YYNGEE. The CDR3 sequence: CASSVIGTGGEAFF.

The chain recombines TRBV2 with TRBJ2-2. CDR3 length: 13 residues. Per germline, CDR1 SNHLY and CDR2 FYNNEI. The CDR3 loop is CASSEWLTGELFF.

The chain combines TRBV7-2 with TRBJ2-1; without DNA, the TCRdb call of TRBD2 cannot be checked. Germline assignment: CDR1 SGHTA and CDR2 FQGNSA. The CDR3 sequence is 13 residues long. CDR3 amino acids: CASSLLTRNEQFF.

The V and J genes are TRBV14 and TRBJ2-7; the TCRdb D gene call, TRBD2, has no DNA to confirm it. The CDR3 totals 17 residues. Germline CDR1 and CDR2: SGHDN and FVKESK. The CDR3 spells CASSQSLAGVRPYEQYF.